The T cell receptor (beta chain) described here comes from a study of T cell responses to AZD1222 COVID-19 vaccine. The protocol was immunoSEQ multiplex PCR, while the TCRdb copy is restricted to in-frame clones and leaves out a portion. The sample holds under 60,000 clones, around 80% seen once. This CDR3 spans 14 amino acids. The V gene end was trimmed by 4 bases and the J gene end by 3 bases; junction bases not matched to a gene: 5. Germline-derived CDR1 and CDR2 are SGHNT and YYREEE (reference sequence). The sequence was collected from an adult in good health. This sequence joins TRBV5-4 and TRBJ2-7; 9 bases line up with TRBD1. This specimen was peripheral blood, taken on day 0 of AZD1222 vaccination. The CDR3 bases are TGTGCCAGCAGCACTATGACAGGGGGCTACGAGCAGTACTTC. It encodes CASSTMTGGYEQYF.